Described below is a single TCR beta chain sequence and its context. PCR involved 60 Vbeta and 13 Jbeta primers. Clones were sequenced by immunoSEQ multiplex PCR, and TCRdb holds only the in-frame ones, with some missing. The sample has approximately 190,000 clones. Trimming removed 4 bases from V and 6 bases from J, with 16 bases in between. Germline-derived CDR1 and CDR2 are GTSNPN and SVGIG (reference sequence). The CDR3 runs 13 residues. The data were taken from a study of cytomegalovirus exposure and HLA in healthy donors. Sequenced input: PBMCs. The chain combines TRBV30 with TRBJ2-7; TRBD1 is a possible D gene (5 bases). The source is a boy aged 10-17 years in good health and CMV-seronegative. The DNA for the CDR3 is TGTGCCTGGACTTCAGGGTGGGAACTCGAGCAGTACTTC. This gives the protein CAWTSGWELEQYF.